This TCR beta chain came from a study of cytomegalovirus exposure and HLA in healthy donors. Germline CDR1 and CDR2: SGDLS and YYNGEE. Trimming removed 4 bases at V and 5 bases at J, with 15 bases between. This CDR3 is 14 amino acids long. This clone was detected only a few times. What it recognizes is unknown. Notes on the study in general: Researchers catalogued about 150 TCR beta chains as cytomegalovirus-associated. Accounts indicate the classifier identified cytomegalovirus status with strong specificity and sensitivity. Rare TCR sequences predominated, though certain public TCRs were found in many donors.

The protocol was immunoSEQ multiplex PCR, while the TCRdb copy is restricted to in-frame clones and leaves out a portion. The table records some 260,000 clones, 87% of them present only once. The approximately 120-subject validation cohort, separate from the roughly 670-subject first cohort, included the donors. The sequence was obtained from a man between 18 and 35 years old in good health and CMV-seropositive. This chain uses TRBV9 with TRBJ1-2, with a tentative D call TRBD1 (5 bases). The sequenced sample consisted of PBMCs. CDR3 sequence: CASSLGGLGYGYTF. The CDR3 DNA reads TGTGCCAGCAGCTTGGGGGGATTGGGTTATGGCTACACCTTC.